This T cell receptor (beta chain) was sequenced during a study of T cell repertoires in cytomegalovirus infection. Per germline, CDR1 DFQATT and CDR2 SNEGSKA (reference sequence). With V trimmed by 2 bases and J by 5 bases, 8 bases remained unmatched. The CDR3 extends over 15 amino acids. TCRdb used MiXCR to reprocess the reads, holding one entry per CDR3 protein. The table lists hundreds of thousands of distinct CDR3 sequences, about 24% of them singletons. Specimen: CD8+ T cells from PBMCs. This sequence was found in a human donor in good health (CMV status not recorded). Some clones in this sample may be carry-over from other donors' samples. The gene calls are TRBV20-1 and TRBJ2-1, with TRBD2 matching over 8 bases. The CDR3 region has the DNA TGCAGTGCTAGAAACGGGAGGGCCTCTAACAATGAGCAGTTCTTC. Encoded protein: CSARNGRASNNEQFF.